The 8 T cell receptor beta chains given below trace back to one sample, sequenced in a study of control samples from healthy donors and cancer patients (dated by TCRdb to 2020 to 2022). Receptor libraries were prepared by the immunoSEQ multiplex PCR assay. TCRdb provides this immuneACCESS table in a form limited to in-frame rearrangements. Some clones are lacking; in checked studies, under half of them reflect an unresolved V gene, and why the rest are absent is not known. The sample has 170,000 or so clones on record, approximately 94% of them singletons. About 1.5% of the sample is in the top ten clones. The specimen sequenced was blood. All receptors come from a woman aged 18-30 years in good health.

The CDR3 DNA sequence: TGTGCCAGCAGCCCATCCACGTGGACGGCCCAGGGGCCCCTCCACTTT. It specifies CASSPSTWTAQGPLHF. The chain joins TRBV7-2 to TRBJ1-6; tentatively, D is TRBD1 (6 bases). With 5 bases removed from V and 13 bases from J, the gap between germline ends came to 24 bases. Germline CDR1 reads SGHTA; CDR2 reads FQGNSA. There are 16 residues in the CDR3.

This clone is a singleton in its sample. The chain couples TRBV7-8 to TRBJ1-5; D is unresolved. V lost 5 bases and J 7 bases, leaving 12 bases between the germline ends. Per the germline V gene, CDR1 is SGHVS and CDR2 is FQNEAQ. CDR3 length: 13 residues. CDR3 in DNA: TGTGCCAGCAGCCAAACAGCGGGACAGCCCCAGCATTTT. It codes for CASSQTAGQPQHF. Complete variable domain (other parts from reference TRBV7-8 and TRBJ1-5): GAGVSQSPRYKVAKRGQDVALRCDPISGHVSLFWYQQALGQGPEFLTYFQNEAQLDKSGLPSDRFFAERPEGSVSTLKIQRTQQEDSAVYLCASSQTAGQPQHFGDGTRLSIL.

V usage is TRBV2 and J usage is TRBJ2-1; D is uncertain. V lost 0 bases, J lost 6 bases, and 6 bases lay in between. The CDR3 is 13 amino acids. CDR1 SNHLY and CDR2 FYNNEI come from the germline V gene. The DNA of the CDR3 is TGTGCCAGCAGTGAAGCACGCTTCAATGAGCAGTTCTTC. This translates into CASSEARFNEQFF.

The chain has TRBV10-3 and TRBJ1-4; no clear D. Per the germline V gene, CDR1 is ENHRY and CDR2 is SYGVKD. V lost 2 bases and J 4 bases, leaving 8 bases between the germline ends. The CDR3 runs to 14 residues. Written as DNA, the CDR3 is TGTGCCATCAGTGAGGTTCGGGGTAATGAAAAACTGTTTTTT. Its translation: CAISEVRGNEKLFF.

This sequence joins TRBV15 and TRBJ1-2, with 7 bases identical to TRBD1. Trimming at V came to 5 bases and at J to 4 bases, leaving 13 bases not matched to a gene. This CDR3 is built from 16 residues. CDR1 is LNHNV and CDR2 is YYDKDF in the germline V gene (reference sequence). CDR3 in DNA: TGTGCCACCAGCCCCTCAACAGGGGTAGGATCCTATGGCTACACCTTC. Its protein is CATSPSTGVGSYGYTF.

The CDR3 sequence: CASSDRGYEQYF. The CDR3 region has the DNA TGTGCCAGCTCGGACAGGGGGTACGAGCAGTACTTC. J is TRBJ2-7 and V is TRBV12-3 or TRBV12-4; 10 nucleotides align to TRBD1. J lost 4 bases, V lost 8 bases, and 2 bases had no gene match. This CDR3 is built from 12 residues.

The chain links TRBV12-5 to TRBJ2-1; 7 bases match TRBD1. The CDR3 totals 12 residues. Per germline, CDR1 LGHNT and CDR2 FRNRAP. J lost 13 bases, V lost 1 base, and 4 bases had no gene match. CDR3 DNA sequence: TGTGCTAGTGGTTTGGATGACAGGGTACAGTTCTTC. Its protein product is CASGLDDRVQFF.

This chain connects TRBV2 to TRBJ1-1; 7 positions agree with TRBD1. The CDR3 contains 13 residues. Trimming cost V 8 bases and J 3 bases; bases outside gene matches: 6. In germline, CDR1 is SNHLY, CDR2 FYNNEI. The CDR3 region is CASRQGTHTEAFF. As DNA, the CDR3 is TGTGCCAGCCGACAGGGTACCCACACTGAAGCTTTCTTT.